The sequence of this T cell receptor beta chain was determined in a study of shared T cell receptors in the human thymus. Only in-frame clones appear in the TCRdb table, and some are missing; sequencing was by immunoSEQ multiplex PCR. The sample lists roughly 710,000 clones, 70% to 90% occurring once. The count of this clone is one. The CDR3 has 15 amino acids. Trimming took 6 bases from V and 2 from J, leaving 14 bases between them. Germline V gives CDR1 MNHNS, CDR2 SASEGT. This sample was also put to use in a study of human thymus T cells. That study adds: Donor material was obtained from healthy Finnish infants undergoing corrective surgery for congenital heart defects. The thymus tissue came from resections taken during corrective heart surgery. Related research examined unrelated individuals and reported that their thymic repertoires overlapped highly.

The clonotype comes from a girl under three years old with a congenital heart defect. Sequenced: thymocytes. This rearrangement joins TRBV6-1 to TRBJ1-5; D might be TRBD1 (5 bases). Here the CDR3 reads CASRVLDSRNQPQHF. CDR3 sequence (DNA): TGTGCCAGCAGGGTTCTTGACAGCCGCAATCAGCCCCAGCATTTT.